The clone carrying this TCR beta chain was seen repeatedly, ten times or more. Antigen: not known. With 0 bases removed from V and 5 bases from J, the gap between germline ends came to 9 bases. CDR1 is SGHRS and CDR2 is YFSETQ in the germline V gene. The CDR3 length is 15 residues. This record belongs to a study of CD8 T cells in ankylosing spondylitis. Making use of molecular barcodes, quantitative 5'-RACE generated TCR beta libraries. TCRdb analysed the 5' RACE reads with MiXCR anew, one entry per CDR3 protein. Here the sample spans 250,000 to 350,000 distinct CDR3 sequences, 8% being singletons. Overall study findings and caveats: Some motif variants had been reported before (in reactive arthritis synovial fluid and blood). Researchers reportedly found disease-linked clones significantly enriched in matched ankylosing spondylitis synovial fluid. Seemingly characteristic of ankylosing spondylitis blood was a TCR beta motif consisting of under ten highly homologous variants. Disease-linked clones bore a CD8+ phenotype, appearing relatively rarely in peripheral blood.

The chain combines TRBV5-1 with TRBJ1-6; no clear D gene. The sequenced sample consisted of blood, either unsorted or a sorted T cell fraction (not recorded which). The sequence came from a male donor with ankylosing spondylitis. CDR3 sequence: CASSLDSSDNSPLHF. The CDR3 region has the DNA TGCGCCAGCAGCTTGGACAGTTCTGATAATTCACCCCTCCACTTT.